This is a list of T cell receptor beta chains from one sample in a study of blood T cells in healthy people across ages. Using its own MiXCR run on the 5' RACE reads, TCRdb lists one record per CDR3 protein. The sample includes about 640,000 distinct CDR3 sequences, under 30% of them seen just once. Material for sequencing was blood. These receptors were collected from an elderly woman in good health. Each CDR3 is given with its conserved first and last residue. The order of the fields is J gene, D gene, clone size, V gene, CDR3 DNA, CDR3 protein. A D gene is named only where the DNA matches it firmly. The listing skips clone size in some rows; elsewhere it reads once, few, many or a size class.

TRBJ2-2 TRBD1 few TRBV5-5 TGTGCCAGCAGCTTACAGGGGGTGAACACCGGGGAGCTGTTTTTT CASSLQGVNTGELFF
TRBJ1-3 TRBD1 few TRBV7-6 TGTGCCAGCAGCTTAAATCGACAGGGTCGGGACACCATATATTTT CASSLNRQGRDTIYF
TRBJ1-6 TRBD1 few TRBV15 TGTGCCACCAGCAGGGTCCAAGGGACAGGGAATTCACCCCTCCACTTT CATSRVQGTGNSPLHF
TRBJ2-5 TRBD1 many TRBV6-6 TGTGCCAGCAGTCATCTCCCAGGGACAGGGGCGACCCAGTACTTC CASSHLPGTGATQYF
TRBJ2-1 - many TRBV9 TGTGCCAGCAGCCCCGGAGGGGGGCTCAACAATGAGCAGTTCTTC CASSPGGGLNNEQFF
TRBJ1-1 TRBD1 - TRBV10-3 TGTGCCATCAGGGACGACAGGGGCGCCACTGAAGCTTTCTTT CAIRDDRGATEAFF
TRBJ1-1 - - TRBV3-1 TGTGCCAGCAGCCCGGGAGGTGGGTACACTAAAGCTTTCTTT CASSPGGGYTKAFF
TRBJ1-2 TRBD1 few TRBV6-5 TGTGCCAGCAGCTATCAACCACCGGGGACAGGGGGCGGCTATGGCTACACCTTC CASSYQPPGTGGGYGYTF
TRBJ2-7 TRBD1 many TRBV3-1 TGTGCCAGCCGGGACAGGACGACCTACGAGCAGTACTTC CASRDRTTYEQYF
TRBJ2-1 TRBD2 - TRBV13 TGTGCCAGCAGCTCACGACGGACTAGTCGTTCCCCCTACAATGAGCAGTTCTTC CASSSRRTSRSPYNEQFF
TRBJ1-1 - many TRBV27 TGTGCCAGCAGTTTGCCCGGACTTTTCGGAGAAGCTTTCTTT CASSLPGLFGEAFF
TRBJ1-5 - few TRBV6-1 TGTGCCAGCAGTGAAGGTGCAGGGGCCGGCTCCCAGCATTTT CASSEGAGAGSQHF